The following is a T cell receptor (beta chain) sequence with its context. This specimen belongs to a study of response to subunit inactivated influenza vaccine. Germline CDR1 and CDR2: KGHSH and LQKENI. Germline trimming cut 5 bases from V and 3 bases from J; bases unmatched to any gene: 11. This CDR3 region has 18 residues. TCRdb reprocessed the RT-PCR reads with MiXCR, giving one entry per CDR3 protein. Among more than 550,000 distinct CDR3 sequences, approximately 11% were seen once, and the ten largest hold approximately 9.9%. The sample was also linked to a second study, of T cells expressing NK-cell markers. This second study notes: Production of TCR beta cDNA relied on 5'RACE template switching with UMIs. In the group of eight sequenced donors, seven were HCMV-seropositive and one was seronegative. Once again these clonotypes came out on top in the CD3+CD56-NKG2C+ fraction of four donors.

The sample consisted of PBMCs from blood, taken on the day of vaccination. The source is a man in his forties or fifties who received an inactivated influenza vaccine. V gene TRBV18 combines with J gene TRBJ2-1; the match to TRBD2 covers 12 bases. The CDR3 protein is CASSSIQLAGGGYNEQFF. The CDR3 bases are TGTGCCAGCTCATCAATCCAACTAGCGGGAGGAGGCTACAATGAGCAGTTCTTC.